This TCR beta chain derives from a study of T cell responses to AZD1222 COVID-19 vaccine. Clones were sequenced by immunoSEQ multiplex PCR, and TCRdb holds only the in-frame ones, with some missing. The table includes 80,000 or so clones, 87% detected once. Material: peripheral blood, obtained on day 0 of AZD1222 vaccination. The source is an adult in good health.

Here the CDR3 reads CASSLDTSDTGELFF. The CDR3, as DNA: TGTGCCAGCAGCTTAGATACTTCGGACACCGGGGAGCTGTTTTTT. This chain connects TRBV11-2 to TRBJ2-2; D is uncertain. The germline gives CDR1 SGHAT, CDR2 FQNNGV. V dropped 0 bases and J dropped 3 bases, with 8 bases sitting between them. The length of the CDR3 is 15 residues. The full variable domain, completed using reference TRBV11-2 and TRBJ2-2, is EAGVAQSPRYKIIEKRQSVAFWCNPISGHATLYWYQQILGQGPKLLIQFQNNGVVDDSQLPKDRFSAERLKGVDSTLKIQPAKLEDSAVYLCASSLDTSDTGELFFGEGSRLTVL.